This T cell receptor (beta chain) was observed in a study of patients and donors after allogeneic stem cell transplantation. The CDR3 contains 13 residues. The germline V gene encodes CDR1 SGHTS and CDR2 YDEGEE. V dropped 5 bases and J dropped 3 bases, with 12 bases sitting between them. TCRdb processed the RT-PCR reads anew with MiXCR; each CDR3 protein has one entry. Altogether 400,000 to 500,000 distinct CDR3 sequences are present, approximately 16% being singletons, with the ten largest covering around 7.9%. V is TRBV5-8 and J is TRBJ2-7; D uncertain. This receptor was obtained from a human donor who was either an allogeneic HSCT recipient or a stem cell or donor lymphocyte infusion donor (not recorded which). It is not recorded whose cells these are; they may come from a transplant donor. What was sequenced was blood, either unsorted or a sorted T cell fraction (not recorded which). CDR3 bases: TGTGCCAGCAGGAGACTGCGGTTCTACGAGCAGTACTTC. Protein product: CASRRLRFYEQYF.